These T cell receptor beta chains were read from a single sample in a study of identical twins. MiXCR was run by TCRdb on the 5' RACE reads, yielding one entry per CDR3 protein. Of hundreds of thousands of distinct CDR3 sequences in the sample, 18% were seen once. These data were likewise used in another study, on T cells expressing NK-cell markers.

The sequencing sample was made of PBMCs. Receptor source: a woman younger than 30 in good health. The CDR3 runs from the conserved cysteine through the conserved F or W.

CASRRGVGNIQYF TRBV25-1
CSAGPRLAGEYNEQFF TRBV20-1
CASSPAGGVHTTQYF TRBV7-2
CASSKVGGNEKLFF TRBV27
CSALGRGGRREEQFF TRBV20-1
CSVPDRRPSEQYF TRBV20-1
CASKTSWGELFF TRBV12-3/TRBV12-4
CAWSGPRLDPDNEQFF TRBV30
CASSLMTGTSGSLNEQFF TRBV11-2
CSAIFGGRDNNEQFF TRBV20-1
CASRDGTHTGELFF TRBV6-2/TRBV6-3
CAIMGNSGNTIYF TRBV10-3
CASSRFGGAGNTIYF TRBV11-2
CASSSQGIQGTQYF TRBV5-1
CASNDPPRGATNTEAFF TRBV7-2
CSARSPGVGKYTDTQYF TRBV20-1
CASSVQGSSSYEQYF TRBV9
CASSLELAGVHEQYF TRBV11-2
CASSATSGAKYNEQFF TRBV7-6
CASSPTSGRAGGNEQFF TRBV9
CASSLPTGTTDTQYF TRBV5-1
CASSRGPGGDTQYF TRBV3-1
CASSYADRMYEQYF TRBV6-5
CASSPPTFYNEQFF TRBV9
CSVWDTDTQYF TRBV29-1
CATEGGDSISNEQFF TRBV10-3
CSATGVMSGYTF TRBV20-1
CASARGLITDTQYF TRBV5-1
CASSLAGTPTEQYF TRBV5-1
CASSVQAGAMADTQYF TRBV7-2
CASSFRSTGETQYF TRBV5-5
CSARAGGHTGELFF TRBV20-1
CSAPSQGHEQYF TRBV20-1
CASSLGVTGRTGELFF TRBV5-1
CASSLASKEDTQYF TRBV18
CASSPGLLRNTEAFF TRBV5-1
CASSQEAGSGGQYETQYF TRBV4-3
CASSLVFRDGELFF TRBV7-2